A selection of T cell receptor beta chains follows, all from one sample in a study of T-cell memory formation after mild COVID-19. TCRdb reanalysed the 5' RACE reads using MiXCR and keeps one entry per CDR3 protein. The table shows some 290,000 distinct CDR3 sequences, with about a sixth occurring only once. Material: PBMCs or a T cell subset sorted from them (not recorded which). The source is a man between 18 and 29 years old who had mild COVID-19 (a few samples of this study predate the infection). Cell type and time point are not known. Both conserved end residues are part of each CDR3. The D gene is left open where the match is weak. Some rows have no size entry. The others give once, few or many, or a class for an expanded clone.

CDR3 DNA: TGTGCCAGCAGTTCGCAGGGAAAAAAACTGTTTTTT; CDR3 protein: CASSSQGKKLFF; clone size: few; J gene: TRBJ1-4; CDR3 length: 12; D gene: -; V gene: TRBV6-2/TRBV6-3
CDR3 DNA: TGTGCCAGCAGCCCGGGACGGGTGGTCGGGCCCCAGCATTTT; CDR3 protein: CASSPGRVVGPQHF; clone size: few; J gene: TRBJ1-5; CDR3 length: 14; D gene: -; V gene: TRBV7-8
CDR3 DNA: TGTGCCAGCAGTTATCCGGGAGCCGCGGGCGAGCAGTACTTC; CDR3 protein: CASSYPGAAGEQYF; clone size: -; J gene: TRBJ2-7; CDR3 length: 14; D gene: -; V gene: TRBV7-2
CDR3 DNA: TGTGCCAGCAGTTTAAGTCTAGCGGTGATCTACGAGCAGTACTTC; CDR3 protein: CASSLSLAVIYEQYF; clone size: -; J gene: TRBJ2-7; CDR3 length: 15; D gene: TRBD2; V gene: TRBV27
CDR3 DNA: TGTGCCAGCAGCGCCCAGGGTAGGGGCAATCAGCCCCAGCATTTT; CDR3 protein: CASSAQGRGNQPQHF; clone size: -; J gene: TRBJ1-5; CDR3 length: 15; D gene: -; V gene: TRBV6-5
CDR3 DNA: TGCAGTGCTATCCGGGACAGGGAGAACACCGGGGAGCTGTTTTTT; CDR3 protein: CSAIRDRENTGELFF; clone size: -; J gene: TRBJ2-2; CDR3 length: 15; D gene: TRBD1; V gene: TRBV20-1
CDR3 DNA: TGTGCCAGCAGTTTGGGGGATTGGCCGGGGGGCTACACCTTC; CDR3 protein: CASSLGDWPGGYTF; clone size: -; J gene: TRBJ1-2; CDR3 length: 14; D gene: -; V gene: TRBV12-3/TRBV12-4
CDR3 DNA: TGTGCCAGCAGTCTAGCGGGTTGGGGGTACAATGAGCAGTTCTTC; CDR3 protein: CASSLAGWGYNEQFF; clone size: few; J gene: TRBJ2-1; CDR3 length: 15; D gene: TRBD2; V gene: TRBV6-2/TRBV6-3
CDR3 DNA: TGCGCCAGCAGCGAACTAGCGGGGGCCTTATACGACACCGGGGAGCTGTTTTTT; CDR3 protein: CASSELAGALYDTGELFF; clone size: -; J gene: TRBJ2-2; CDR3 length: 18; D gene: TRBD2; V gene: TRBV4-3
CDR3 DNA: TGCGCCAGCAGCCAAGCGGGGGATAGCAATCAGCCCCAGCATTTT; CDR3 protein: CASSQAGDSNQPQHF; clone size: -; J gene: TRBJ1-5; CDR3 length: 15; D gene: -; V gene: TRBV4-1
CDR3 DNA: TGCAGTGCTAGCAACTCCGCAAAGAGCACAGATACGCAGTATTTT; CDR3 protein: CSASNSAKSTDTQYF; clone size: few; J gene: TRBJ2-3; CDR3 length: 15; D gene: -; V gene: TRBV20-1
CDR3 DNA: TGTGCCATCAGTGGCCCCTCTAGCGGCTTAAGCACAGATACGCAGTATTTT; CDR3 protein: CAISGPSSGLSTDTQYF; clone size: -; J gene: TRBJ2-3; CDR3 length: 17; D gene: TRBD2; V gene: TRBV10-3
CDR3 DNA: TGTGCCAGCTCACCACCGGGGCAGAACCCCCCCCATGGCTACACCTTC; CDR3 protein: CASSPPGQNPPHGYTF; clone size: few; J gene: TRBJ1-2; CDR3 length: 16; D gene: -; V gene: TRBV18
CDR3 DNA: TGTGCCAGCAGTTCCAGGGACGGAGGAAATGAAAAACTGTTTTTT; CDR3 protein: CASSSRDGGNEKLFF; clone size: -; J gene: TRBJ1-4; CDR3 length: 15; D gene: -; V gene: TRBV6-5
CDR3 DNA: TGTGCCAGCAGCTCCGGGACCAGTAGCACAGATACGCAGTATTTT; CDR3 protein: CASSSGTSSTDTQYF; clone size: -; J gene: TRBJ2-3; CDR3 length: 15; D gene: -; V gene: TRBV7-3
CDR3 DNA: TGCGCCAGCTGCTTCGGTTCCTCCTCCTACGAGCAGTACTTC; CDR3 protein: CASCFGSSSYEQYF; clone size: many; J gene: TRBJ2-7; CDR3 length: 14; D gene: -; V gene: TRBV5-1
CDR3 DNA: TGCAGTGCCGCTGGACTAGCGGGGACAGATACGCAGTATTTT; CDR3 protein: CSAAGLAGTDTQYF; clone size: few; J gene: TRBJ2-3; CDR3 length: 14; D gene: TRBD2; V gene: TRBV20-1
CDR3 DNA: TGTGCCAGCAGCTACCGGGACAGCTCTGGAAACACCATATATTTT; CDR3 protein: CASSYRDSSGNTIYF; clone size: -; J gene: TRBJ1-3; CDR3 length: 15; D gene: TRBD1; V gene: TRBV7-2
CDR3 DNA: TGCGCCAGCAGCAGGAAGGACAGCCGCTCAGATACGCAGTATTTT; CDR3 protein: CASSRKDSRSDTQYF; clone size: -; J gene: TRBJ2-3; CDR3 length: 15; D gene: -; V gene: TRBV5-1
CDR3 DNA: TGTGCCAGCAGCTTAGTTTCGGGGCCCGAGACCCAGTACTTC; CDR3 protein: CASSLVSGPETQYF; clone size: few; J gene: TRBJ2-5; CDR3 length: 14; D gene: -; V gene: TRBV7-2
CDR3 DNA: TGCGCCAGCAGCCCGGACAGGGACACCGGGGAGCTGTTTTTT; CDR3 protein: CASSPDRDTGELFF; clone size: -; J gene: TRBJ2-2; CDR3 length: 14; D gene: TRBD1; V gene: TRBV5-1
CDR3 DNA: TGTGCCAGAGACCCCCCCTGGGGAGACCATGAGCAGTTCTTC; CDR3 protein: CARDPPWGDHEQFF; clone size: -; J gene: TRBJ2-1; CDR3 length: 14; D gene: -; V gene: TRBV7-2
CDR3 DNA: TGTGCCAGCAGGTGGTGGGGACAGGGGACCTACGAGCAGTACTTC; CDR3 protein: CASRWWGQGTYEQYF; clone size: once; J gene: TRBJ2-7; CDR3 length: 15; D gene: TRBD1; V gene: TRBV7-2
CDR3 DNA: TGTGCCAGCAGCTTGCTTACTATGGGGGGCACTGAAGCTTTCTTT; CDR3 protein: CASSLLTMGGTEAFF; clone size: few; J gene: TRBJ1-1; CDR3 length: 15; D gene: -; V gene: TRBV5-6
CDR3 DNA: TGTGCCAGCAGCTTAAAAGGGGATAGCAATCAGCCCCAGCATTTT; CDR3 protein: CASSLKGDSNQPQHF; clone size: -; J gene: TRBJ1-5; CDR3 length: 15; D gene: -; V gene: TRBV7-9
CDR3 DNA: TGCGCCAGCAGCCGAGCCCCCTCGAACAATGAGCAGTTCTTC; CDR3 protein: CASSRAPSNNEQFF; clone size: many; J gene: TRBJ2-1; CDR3 length: 14; D gene: -; V gene: TRBV4-3
CDR3 DNA: TGCGCCAGCAGCTTGGCTTTCAGGGGCTCGGGGTACACTGAAGCTTTCTTT; CDR3 protein: CASSLAFRGSGYTEAFF; clone size: -; J gene: TRBJ1-1; CDR3 length: 17; D gene: -; V gene: TRBV5-1
CDR3 DNA: TGTGCCAGCAGTTACCCGACTAGCGGGGGGGCAAGACTCACAGATACGCAGTATTTT; CDR3 protein: CASSYPTSGGARLTDTQYF; clone size: few; J gene: TRBJ2-3; CDR3 length: 19; D gene: TRBD2; V gene: TRBV28
CDR3 DNA: TGTGCCAGCAGCACGACCCCCGGGACTCATATTAACCACGCTTTCTTT; CDR3 protein: CASSTTPGTHINHAFF; clone size: few; J gene: TRBJ1-1; CDR3 length: 16; D gene: -; V gene: TRBV7-9
CDR3 DNA: TGTGCCAGCAGTGCCGCAGGCAGGGAGCAGTACTTC; CDR3 protein: CASSAAGREQYF; clone size: few; J gene: TRBJ2-7; CDR3 length: 12; D gene: -; V gene: TRBV25-1
CDR3 DNA: TGCGCCAGCACCTCGGGACCGCCTAACACTGAAGCTTTCTTT; CDR3 protein: CASTSGPPNTEAFF; clone size: -; J gene: TRBJ1-1; CDR3 length: 14; D gene: -; V gene: TRBV5-1
CDR3 DNA: TGTGCCTGCCGACGCAGGGGGGAAGCTTTCTTT; CDR3 protein: CACRRRGEAFF; clone size: -; J gene: TRBJ1-1; CDR3 length: 11; D gene: TRBD1; V gene: TRBV13
CDR3 DNA: TGCGCCAGCAGCCAAGATAAGGCAGGGCGTCAGCCCCAGCATTTT; CDR3 protein: CASSQDKAGRQPQHF; clone size: few; J gene: TRBJ1-5; CDR3 length: 15; D gene: -; V gene: TRBV4-3
CDR3 DNA: TGTGCCAGCAGTGAAGTCCCAGCGGGGGGCTACACCTTC; CDR3 protein: CASSEVPAGGYTF; clone size: few; J gene: TRBJ1-2; CDR3 length: 13; D gene: -; V gene: TRBV2
CDR3 DNA: TGCAGTGCTATCGAGGGCCCCTCTGCAGATACGCAGTATTTT; CDR3 protein: CSAIEGPSADTQYF; clone size: few; J gene: TRBJ2-3; CDR3 length: 14; D gene: -; V gene: TRBV20-1
CDR3 DNA: TGTGCCTGGAGCTACGACCGGATTGAGGCGCATGGCTACACCTTC; CDR3 protein: CAWSYDRIEAHGYTF; clone size: -; J gene: TRBJ1-2; CDR3 length: 15; D gene: -; V gene: TRBV30
CDR3 DNA: TGCGCCAGCAGCCAAGCTCCAGGACAGGGAGGGCTGGCTTTCTTT; CDR3 protein: CASSQAPGQGGLAFF; clone size: few; J gene: TRBJ1-1; CDR3 length: 15; D gene: TRBD1; V gene: TRBV4-1
CDR3 DNA: TGTGCCAGCAGCAGAAGGGGACTAGCGGGGGGATACAATGAGCAGTTCTTC; CDR3 protein: CASSRRGLAGGYNEQFF; clone size: -; J gene: TRBJ2-1; CDR3 length: 17; D gene: TRBD2; V gene: TRBV7-2
CDR3 DNA: TGTGCCAGCAGCTTGGTGCACACTGAAGCTTTCTTT; CDR3 protein: CASSLVHTEAFF; clone size: few; J gene: TRBJ1-1; CDR3 length: 12; D gene: -; V gene: TRBV5-5
CDR3 DNA: TGTGCCAGCAGCACCAGGGGGTTGGGCTCTGAAGCTTTCTTT; CDR3 protein: CASSTRGLGSEAFF; clone size: -; J gene: TRBJ1-1; CDR3 length: 14; D gene: TRBD1; V gene: TRBV7-9
CDR3 DNA: TGTGCCAGCAGTGAGACTAGCGGGGGCTACAATGAGCAGTTCTTC; CDR3 protein: CASSETSGGYNEQFF; clone size: few; J gene: TRBJ2-1; CDR3 length: 15; D gene: TRBD2; V gene: TRBV6-1
CDR3 DNA: TGTGCCAGCAGTTACTCCTTTGGAGGGACAATCAATCAGCCCCAGCATTTT; CDR3 protein: CASSYSFGGTINQPQHF; clone size: few; J gene: TRBJ1-5; CDR3 length: 17; D gene: -; V gene: TRBV6-5
CDR3 DNA: TGTGCCAGCAGCGTAGATTGGGGAGGAGGGACCCAGTACTTC; CDR3 protein: CASSVDWGGGTQYF; clone size: -; J gene: TRBJ2-5; CDR3 length: 14; D gene: -; V gene: TRBV9